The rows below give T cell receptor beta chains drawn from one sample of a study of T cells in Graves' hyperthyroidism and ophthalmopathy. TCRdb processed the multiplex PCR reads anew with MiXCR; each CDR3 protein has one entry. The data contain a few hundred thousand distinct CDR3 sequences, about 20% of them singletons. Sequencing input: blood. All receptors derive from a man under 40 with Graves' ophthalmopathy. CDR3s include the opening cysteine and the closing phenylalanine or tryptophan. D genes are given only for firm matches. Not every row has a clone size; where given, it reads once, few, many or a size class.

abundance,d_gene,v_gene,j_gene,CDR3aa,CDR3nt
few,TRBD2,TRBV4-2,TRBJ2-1,CASSNQLAGDEQFF,TGTGCCAGCAGCAATCAACTAGCGGGCGATGAGCAGTTCTTC
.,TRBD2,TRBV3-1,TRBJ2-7,CASSPTSGISGEQYF,TGTGCCAGCAGCCCGACTAGCGGGATTTCGGGGGAGCAGTACTTC
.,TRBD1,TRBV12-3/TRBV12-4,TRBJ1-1,CASRTGGRSTEAFF,TGTGCCAGCAGAACAGGGGGCAGGAGCACTGAAGCTTTCTTT
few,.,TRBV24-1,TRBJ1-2,CATSDFKGLSYTF,TGTGCCACCAGTGATTTTAAGGGGCTGAGCTACACCTTC
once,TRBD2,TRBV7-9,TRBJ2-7,CASSPGTRYTGEQYF,TGTGCCAGCAGCCCCGGGACTAGATACACAGGAGAGCAGTACTTC
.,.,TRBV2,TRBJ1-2,CASTQEGNQAGGYTF,TGTGCCAGCACACAGGAGGGCAACCAAGCCGGTGGCTACACCTTC
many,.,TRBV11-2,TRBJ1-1,CASSLVRSEAFF,TGTGCCAGCAGCTTAGTTCGTTCTGAAGCTTTCTTT
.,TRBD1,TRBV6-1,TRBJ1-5,CASIWNRGDQPQHF,TGTGCCAGCATATGGAACAGGGGAGATCAGCCCCAGCATTTT
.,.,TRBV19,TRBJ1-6,CASSTGPGNSPLHF,TGTGCCAGTAGTACCGGTCCGGGAAATTCACCCCTCCACTTT
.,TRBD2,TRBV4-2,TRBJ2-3,CASSHDPLAGGTDTQYF,TGTGCCAGCAGCCATGACCCACTAGCGGGAGGGACAGATACGCAGTATTTT
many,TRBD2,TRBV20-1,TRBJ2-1,CSARHRPSGLAGGNEQFF,TGCAGTGCTAGACACCGCCCTTCAGGACTAGCGGGAGGAAATGAGCAGTTCTTC
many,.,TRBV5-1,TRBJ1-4,CASSLEAGRDEKLFF,TGCGCCAGCAGCTTGGAGGCCGGGAGAGATGAAAAACTGTTTTTT
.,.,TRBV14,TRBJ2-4,CASSQGAGTKNIQYF,TGTGCCAGCAGCCAAGGGGCCGGGACCAAAAACATTCAGTACTTC
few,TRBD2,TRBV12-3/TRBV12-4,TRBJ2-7,CASSHIAGNSYEQYF,TGTGCCAGCAGTCACATAGCGGGAAACTCCTACGAGCAGTACTTC
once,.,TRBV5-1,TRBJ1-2,CASSPRDTTYGYTF,TGCGCCAGCAGCCCCCGGGACACCACCTATGGCTACACCTTC
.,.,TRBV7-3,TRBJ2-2,CASSPYRAGEGQPEAGELFF,TGTGCCAGCAGCCCATACCGGGCAGGGGAGGGACAACCAGAGGCCGGGGAGCTGTTTTTT
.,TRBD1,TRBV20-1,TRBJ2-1,CSARPPGQGTYNEQFF,TGCAGTGCTAGACCCCCGGGACAGGGTACATACAATGAGCAGTTCTTC
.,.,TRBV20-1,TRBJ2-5,CSATRDPDQETQYF,TGCAGTGCTACCCGGGACCCAGACCAAGAGACCCAGTACTTC
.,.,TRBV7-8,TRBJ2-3,CASSPTWSADTQYF,TGTGCCAGCAGTCCAACTTGGAGTGCGGATACGCAGTATTTT
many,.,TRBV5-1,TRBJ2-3,CASSLNGASTDTQYF,TGCGCCAGCAGCTTGAATGGAGCTAGCACAGATACGCAGTATTTT
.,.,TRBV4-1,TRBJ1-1,CASSQETRNTEAFF,TGCGCCAGCAGCCAAGAAACGAGGAACACTGAAGCTTTCTTT
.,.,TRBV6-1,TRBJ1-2,CASRQLNYGYTF,TGTGCCAGCAGACAACTTAACTATGGCTACACCTTC